These T cell receptor beta chains were read from a single sample in a study of blood T cell repertoires in COVID-19. Profiling relied on immunoSEQ multiplex PCR, and the TCRdb table lists in-frame clones only, not all of them. The data hold around 270,000 clones, with around 85% observed a single time. The sample comprised peripheral blood. The source of these receptors is a human donor with COVID-19, enrolled during active disease. The donor label of this sample is uncertain. Each CDR3 is given with its conserved first and last residue. The order of the fields is clone size, J gene, D gene, V gene, CDR3 DNA, CDR3 protein. The D gene is left open where the match is weak. Part of the rows lack a size; the others show once, few, many or a class for expanded clones.

clone size: -
J gene: TRBJ2-1
D gene: -
V gene: TRBV6-4
CDR3 DNA: TGTGCCAGCAGTGACAATAGGGGGAATGAGCAGTTCTTC
CDR3 protein: CASSDNRGNEQFF

clone size: few
J gene: TRBJ1-1
D gene: -
V gene: TRBV5-4
CDR3 DNA: TGTGCCAGTCAAAGCGTAGAGAACACTGAAGCTTTCTTT
CDR3 protein: CASQSVENTEAFF

clone size: -
J gene: TRBJ2-2
D gene: TRBD1
V gene: TRBV28
CDR3 DNA: TGTGCCAGCATTCCGGGACAGGGGGCGCGGGGGGATACCGGGGAGCTGTTTTTT
CDR3 protein: CASIPGQGARGDTGELFF

clone size: -
J gene: TRBJ2-1
D gene: -
V gene: TRBV19
CDR3 DNA: TGTGCCAGTAGTACAGCCCTCGGGAGTATCTATGAGCAGTTCTTC
CDR3 protein: CASSTALGSIYEQFF

clone size: once
J gene: TRBJ1-2
D gene: TRBD1
V gene: TRBV5-4
CDR3 DNA: TGTGCCAGCAGCTCAGCTACCGGGACAGGGCTTTATGGCTACACCTTC
CDR3 protein: CASSSATGTGLYGYTF

clone size: -
J gene: TRBJ2-7
D gene: -
V gene: TRBV19
CDR3 DNA: TGTGCCAGTAGTATCGGCGGGACCTACGAGCAGTACTTC
CDR3 protein: CASSIGGTYEQYF

clone size: -
J gene: TRBJ2-7
D gene: TRBD2
V gene: TRBV27
CDR3 DNA: TGTGCCAGCAGTACCTGGACTAGCGGGAGCTCCTACGAGCAGTACTTC
CDR3 protein: CASSTWTSGSSYEQYF

clone size: -
J gene: TRBJ2-5
D gene: TRBD2
V gene: TRBV13
CDR3 DNA: TGTGCCAGCAGCTTAGGGGGGACTAGCGGGAGACAAGAGACCCAGTACTTC
CDR3 protein: CASSLGGTSGRQETQYF

clone size: -
J gene: TRBJ1-2
D gene: TRBD1
V gene: TRBV5-4
CDR3 DNA: TGTGCCAGCAGCCACCGGGACAGGCCCTATGGCTACACCTTC
CDR3 protein: CASSHRDRPYGYTF

clone size: -
J gene: TRBJ1-3
D gene: -
V gene: TRBV9
CDR3 DNA: TGTGCCAGCAGCGTAGCGTCGGGGACTGGAAACACCATATATTTT
CDR3 protein: CASSVASGTGNTIYF

clone size: -
J gene: TRBJ1-6
D gene: -
V gene: TRBV7-3
CDR3 DNA: TGTGCCAGCAGCTTAACGCCAGGGAAGGGTTCACCCCTCCACTTT
CDR3 protein: CASSLTPGKGSPLHF

clone size: -
J gene: TRBJ1-1
D gene: -
V gene: TRBV30
CDR3 DNA: TGTGCCTGGGGGCAGACATATCCGAACACTGAAGCTTTCTTT
CDR3 protein: CAWGQTYPNTEAFF

clone size: -
J gene: TRBJ1-1
D gene: TRBD1
V gene: TRBV5-1
CDR3 DNA: TGCGCCAGCAGACAGGGGGTTGAAGCTTTCTTT
CDR3 protein: CASRQGVEAFF

clone size: -
J gene: TRBJ2-5
D gene: TRBD2
V gene: TRBV27
CDR3 DNA: TGTGCCAGCAGTTTTAGCGGGAGCAGGCGAGAGACCCAGTACTTC
CDR3 protein: CASSFSGSRRETQYF

clone size: -
J gene: TRBJ1-1
D gene: -
V gene: TRBV12-3/TRBV12-4
CDR3 DNA: TGTGCCAGCAGTCGACAGGCCAACACTGAAGCTTTCTTT
CDR3 protein: CASSRQANTEAFF

clone size: -
J gene: TRBJ2-1
D gene: -
V gene: TRBV7-3
CDR3 DNA: TGTGCCAGCAGCCCGACCCCCGACAGGAAGGATCAGTTCTTC
CDR3 protein: CASSPTPDRKDQFF

clone size: once
J gene: TRBJ2-7
D gene: -
V gene: TRBV19
CDR3 DNA: TGTGCCAGTATGGATCGAGGCAGGGCCTACGAGCAGTACTTC
CDR3 protein: CASMDRGRAYEQYF

clone size: many
J gene: TRBJ2-7
D gene: TRBD2
V gene: TRBV3-1/TRBV3-2
CDR3 DNA: TGTGCCAGCAGTCCGCCCAGCGGGAGTCTCATTTTTGGCGAGCAGTACTTC
CDR3 protein: CASSPPSGSLIFGEQYF

clone size: -
J gene: TRBJ1-3
D gene: -
V gene: TRBV19
CDR3 DNA: TGTGCCAGTAGTAAGGCGGCGGTGGGTGGAAACACCATATATTTT
CDR3 protein: CASSKAAVGGNTIYF

clone size: -
J gene: TRBJ2-1
D gene: TRBD1
V gene: TRBV6-6
CDR3 DNA: TGTGCCAGCAGTTACTCACAGGGGGCTTTCAATGAGCAGTTCTTC
CDR3 protein: CASSYSQGAFNEQFF

clone size: -
J gene: TRBJ2-7
D gene: TRBD1
V gene: TRBV15
CDR3 DNA: TGTGCCACCAGCAGATTTAGACAGGGGGGCTACGAGCAGTACTTC
CDR3 protein: CATSRFRQGGYEQYF

clone size: -
J gene: TRBJ1-1
D gene: TRBD1
V gene: TRBV16
CDR3 DNA: TGTGCCAGCAGCCCTTCCGACAGGGTGGACACTGAAGCTTTCTTT
CDR3 protein: CASSPSDRVDTEAFF

clone size: -
J gene: TRBJ1-1
D gene: -
V gene: TRBV24-1
CDR3 DNA: TGTGCCACATCATCCCCAGGGGACACTGAAGCTTTCTTT
CDR3 protein: CATSSPGDTEAFF

clone size: -
J gene: TRBJ2-7
D gene: TRBD1
V gene: TRBV5-1
CDR3 DNA: TGCGCCAGCAGCAGAGGGTACAGGGGCCACGAGCAGTACTTC
CDR3 protein: CASSRGYRGHEQYF

clone size: -
J gene: TRBJ1-6
D gene: -
V gene: TRBV28
CDR3 DNA: TGTGCCAGCAGTAGCAATTCACCCCTCCACTTT
CDR3 protein: CASSSNSPLHF

clone size: -
J gene: TRBJ2-2
D gene: -
V gene: TRBV6-5
CDR3 DNA: TGTGCCAGCAGTTACTCGAAGGGGCCCGGGGAGCTGTTTTTT
CDR3 protein: CASSYSKGPGELFF

clone size: -
J gene: TRBJ2-3
D gene: -
V gene: TRBV18
CDR3 DNA: TGTGCCAGCTCACCACGAGGATCTAGCACAGATACGCAGTATTTT
CDR3 protein: CASSPRGSSTDTQYF

clone size: -
J gene: TRBJ2-7
D gene: -
V gene: TRBV27
CDR3 DNA: TGTGCCAGCAGTTTATATGCCAGGTTCCCTTACGAGCAGTACTTC
CDR3 protein: CASSLYARFPYEQYF

clone size: -
J gene: TRBJ2-2
D gene: -
V gene: TRBV5-4
CDR3 DNA: TGTGCCAGCAGCTTGGATAGCGGAACACGGCCCGGGGAGCTGTTTTTT
CDR3 protein: CASSLDSGTRPGELFF

clone size: -
J gene: TRBJ2-7
D gene: TRBD2
V gene: TRBV27
CDR3 DNA: TGTGCCAGCAGTCCCCTAGCGGGAGGACCCGCCTACGAGCAGTACTTC
CDR3 protein: CASSPLAGGPAYEQYF

clone size: -
J gene: TRBJ2-7
D gene: TRBD1
V gene: TRBV24-1
CDR3 DNA: TGTGCCACCAGTGGCCCCAGGGGGAACGAGCAGTACTTC
CDR3 protein: CATSGPRGNEQYF

clone size: -
J gene: TRBJ1-2
D gene: TRBD1
V gene: TRBV11-2
CDR3 DNA: TGTGCCAGCAGCCAGGACAGGTACTATGGCTACACCTTC
CDR3 protein: CASSQDRYYGYTF

clone size: -
J gene: TRBJ2-7
D gene: TRBD2
V gene: TRBV19
CDR3 DNA: TGTGCCAGTAGCATTCCCGGACTAGCGTACGAGCAGTACTTC
CDR3 protein: CASSIPGLAYEQYF

clone size: once
J gene: TRBJ2-7
D gene: TRBD1
V gene: TRBV24-1
CDR3 DNA: TGTGCCACCACTCGAAGAAGGACAGGGGACGACTACGAGCAGTACTTC
CDR3 protein: CATTRRRTGDDYEQYF

clone size: -
J gene: TRBJ1-1
D gene: -
V gene: TRBV19
CDR3 DNA: TGTGCCAGTAGTATCCCCGCAGGGGTGAACACTGAAGCTTTCTTT
CDR3 protein: CASSIPAGVNTEAFF

clone size: -
J gene: TRBJ2-3
D gene: TRBD2
V gene: TRBV28
CDR3 DNA: TGTGCCAGCAGTTCGTTATTAGCGGGAGAGGTTGATACGCAGTATTTT
CDR3 protein: CASSSLLAGEVDTQYF

clone size: -
J gene: TRBJ1-1
D gene: -
V gene: TRBV5-4
CDR3 DNA: TGTGCCAGCAGCCTACCACAGGGTTTAGCAGCAGCTTTCTTT
CDR3 protein: CASSLPQGLAAAFF

clone size: few
J gene: TRBJ1-4
D gene: TRBD1
V gene: TRBV27
CDR3 DNA: TGTGCCAGCAGTCGACAGGGGCAGTGGAATGAAAAACTGTTTTTT
CDR3 protein: CASSRQGQWNEKLFF

clone size: -
J gene: TRBJ1-1
D gene: TRBD1
V gene: TRBV10-3
CDR3 DNA: TGTGCCATCAGGATGACAGGGGATGAGACTGAAGCTTTCTTT
CDR3 protein: CAIRMTGDETEAFF

clone size: once
J gene: TRBJ2-7
D gene: TRBD1
V gene: TRBV5-6
CDR3 DNA: TGTGCCAGCAGCCGCGACTCGACAGGGGGTGGCTACGAGCAGTACTTC
CDR3 protein: CASSRDSTGGGYEQYF

clone size: -
J gene: TRBJ2-1
D gene: TRBD2
V gene: TRBV19
CDR3 DNA: TGTGCCAGTAAACCCGGGACTAGCGTTAGGAATGAGCAGTTCTTC
CDR3 protein: CASKPGTSVRNEQFF

clone size: -
J gene: TRBJ2-1
D gene: TRBD2
V gene: TRBV27
CDR3 DNA: TGTGCCAGCAGTTCCCCAGCGGGGTACTACAATGAGCAGTTCTTC
CDR3 protein: CASSSPAGYYNEQFF

clone size: once
J gene: TRBJ2-2
D gene: TRBD1
V gene: TRBV5-1
CDR3 DNA: TGCGCCAGCAGCCCCGGGGACAGGAACGGGGAGCTGTTTTTT
CDR3 protein: CASSPGDRNGELFF

clone size: -
J gene: TRBJ1-1
D gene: TRBD1
V gene: TRBV19
CDR3 DNA: TGTGCCAGTACCGTGCGGACAGGGGTTGGGGGCGTCGACACTGAAGCTTTCTTT
CDR3 protein: CASTVRTGVGGVDTEAFF

clone size: -
J gene: TRBJ1-3
D gene: -
V gene: TRBV28
CDR3 DNA: TGTGCCACCCAGCGCTCTGGAAACACCATATATTTT
CDR3 protein: CATQRSGNTIYF

clone size: -
J gene: TRBJ1-1
D gene: TRBD1
V gene: TRBV5-1
CDR3 DNA: TGCGCCAGCACCATGGACAGGCTGGTAAACACTGAAGCTTTCTTT
CDR3 protein: CASTMDRLVNTEAFF

clone size: -
J gene: TRBJ1-1
D gene: -
V gene: TRBV13
CDR3 DNA: TGTGCCAGCAGCTTATTAGGAGGGGCGAACACTGAAGCTTTCTTT
CDR3 protein: CASSLLGGANTEAFF

clone size: -
J gene: TRBJ2-7
D gene: -
V gene: TRBV30
CDR3 DNA: TGTGCCTGGAGAACGACTGGAGCCTACGAGCAGTACTTC
CDR3 protein: CAWRTTGAYEQYF

clone size: -
J gene: TRBJ1-5
D gene: TRBD1
V gene: TRBV6-5
CDR3 DNA: TGTGCCAGCAGTTACAGACAGGGGAATCAGCCCCAGCATTTT
CDR3 protein: CASSYRQGNQPQHF

clone size: -
J gene: TRBJ2-1
D gene: TRBD2
V gene: TRBV19
CDR3 DNA: TGTGCCAGTAGTATCAGAGCTAGCGGGATCTCTGGGTTCAATGAGCAGTTCTTC
CDR3 protein: CASSIRASGISGFNEQFF

clone size: -
J gene: TRBJ1-4
D gene: TRBD1
V gene: TRBV28
CDR3 DNA: TGTGCCAGCAGTTTGCAGGGGGTGAATGAAAAACTGTTTTTT
CDR3 protein: CASSLQGVNEKLFF

clone size: once
J gene: TRBJ1-2
D gene: TRBD1
V gene: TRBV9
CDR3 DNA: TGTGCCAGCAGCGTAGCAAGGGGGCGAGGCTACACCTTC
CDR3 protein: CASSVARGRGYTF

clone size: once
J gene: TRBJ2-5
D gene: TRBD2
V gene: TRBV19
CDR3 DNA: TGTGCCAGTAGTATGGCGGGAGTACAAGAGACCCAGTACTTC
CDR3 protein: CASSMAGVQETQYF

clone size: -
J gene: TRBJ1-1
D gene: -
V gene: TRBV6-1
CDR3 DNA: TGTGCCAGCAGTGACGACAGGACGGGGACTGAAGCTTTCTTT
CDR3 protein: CASSDDRTGTEAFF